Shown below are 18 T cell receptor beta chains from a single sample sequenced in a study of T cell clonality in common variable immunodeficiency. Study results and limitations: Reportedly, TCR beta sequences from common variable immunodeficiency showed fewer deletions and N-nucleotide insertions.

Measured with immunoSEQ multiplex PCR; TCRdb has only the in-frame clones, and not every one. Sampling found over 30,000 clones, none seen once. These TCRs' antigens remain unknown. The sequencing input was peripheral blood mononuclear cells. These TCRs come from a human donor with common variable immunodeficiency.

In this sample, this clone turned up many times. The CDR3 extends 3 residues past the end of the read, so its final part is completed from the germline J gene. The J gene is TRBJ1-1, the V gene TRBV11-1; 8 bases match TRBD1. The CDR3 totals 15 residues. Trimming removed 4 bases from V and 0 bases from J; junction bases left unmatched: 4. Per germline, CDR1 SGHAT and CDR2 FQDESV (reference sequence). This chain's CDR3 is CASSYRTGMNTEAFF. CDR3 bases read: TGTGCCAGCAGCTACAGGACAGGGATGAACACTGAA.

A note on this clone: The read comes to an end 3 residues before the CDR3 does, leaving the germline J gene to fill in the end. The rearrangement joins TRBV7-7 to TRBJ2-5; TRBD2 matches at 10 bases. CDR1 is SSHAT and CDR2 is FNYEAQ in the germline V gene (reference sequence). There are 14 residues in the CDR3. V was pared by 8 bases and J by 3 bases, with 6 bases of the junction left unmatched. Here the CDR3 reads CASSRLAGEETQYF. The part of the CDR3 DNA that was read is TGTGCCAGCTCTAGGCTAGCGGGAGAAGAGACC.

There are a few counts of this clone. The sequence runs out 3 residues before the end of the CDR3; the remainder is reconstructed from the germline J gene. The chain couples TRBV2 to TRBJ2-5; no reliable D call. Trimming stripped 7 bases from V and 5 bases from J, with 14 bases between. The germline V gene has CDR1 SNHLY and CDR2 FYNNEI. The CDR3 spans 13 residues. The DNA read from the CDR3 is TGTGCCAGCAATTCCCATGCCGGGGAGACC. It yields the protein CASNSHAGET. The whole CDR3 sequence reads CASNSHAGETQYF.

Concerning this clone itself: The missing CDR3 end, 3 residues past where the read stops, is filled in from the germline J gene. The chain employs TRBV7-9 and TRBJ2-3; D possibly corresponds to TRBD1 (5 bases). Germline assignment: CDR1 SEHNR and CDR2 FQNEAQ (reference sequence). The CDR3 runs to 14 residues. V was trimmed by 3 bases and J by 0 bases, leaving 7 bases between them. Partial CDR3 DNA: TGTGCCAGCAGCTTCAGGGATAGCACAGATACG. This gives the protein CASSFRDSTDT. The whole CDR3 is CASSFRDSTDTQYF.

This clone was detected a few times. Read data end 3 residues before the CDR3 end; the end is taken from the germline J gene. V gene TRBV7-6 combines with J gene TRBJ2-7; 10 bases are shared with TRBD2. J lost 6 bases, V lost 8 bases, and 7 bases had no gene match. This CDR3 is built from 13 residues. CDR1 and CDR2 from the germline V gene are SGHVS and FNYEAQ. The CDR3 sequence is CASSRLAGVEQYF. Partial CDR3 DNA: TGTGCCAGCTCTCGGCTAGCGGGAGTCGAG.

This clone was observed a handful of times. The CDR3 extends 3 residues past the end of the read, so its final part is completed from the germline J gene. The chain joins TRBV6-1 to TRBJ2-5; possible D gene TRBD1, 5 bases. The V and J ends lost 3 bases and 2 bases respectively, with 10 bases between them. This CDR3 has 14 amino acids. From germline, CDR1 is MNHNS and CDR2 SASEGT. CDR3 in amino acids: CASSDWGGQETQYF. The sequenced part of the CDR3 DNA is TGTGCCAGCAGTGATTGGGGCGGACAAGAGACC.

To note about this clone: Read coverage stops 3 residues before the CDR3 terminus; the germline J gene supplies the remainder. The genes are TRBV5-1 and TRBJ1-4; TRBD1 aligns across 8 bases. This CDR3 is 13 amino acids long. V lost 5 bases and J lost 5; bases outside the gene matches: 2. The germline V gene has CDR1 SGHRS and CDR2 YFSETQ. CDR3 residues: CASSRDRNEKLFF. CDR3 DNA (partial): TGCGCCAGCAGTCGGGACAGGAATGAAAAA.

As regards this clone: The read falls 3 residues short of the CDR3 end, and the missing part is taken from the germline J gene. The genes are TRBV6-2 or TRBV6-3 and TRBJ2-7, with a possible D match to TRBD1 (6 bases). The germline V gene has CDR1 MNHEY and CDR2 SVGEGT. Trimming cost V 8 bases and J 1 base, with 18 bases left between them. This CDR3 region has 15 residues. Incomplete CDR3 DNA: TGTGCCAGCGATAACCCATACAGGGTATCCTACGAG. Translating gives CASDNPYRVSYE. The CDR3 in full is CASDNPYRVSYEQYF.

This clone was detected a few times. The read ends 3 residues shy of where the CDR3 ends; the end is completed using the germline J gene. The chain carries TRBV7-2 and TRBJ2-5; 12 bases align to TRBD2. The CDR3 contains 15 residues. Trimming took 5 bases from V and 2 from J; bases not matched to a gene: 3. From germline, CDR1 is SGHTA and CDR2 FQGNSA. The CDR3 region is CASSRGTSGQETQYF. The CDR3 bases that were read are TGTGCCAGCAGCCGTGGGACTAGCGGGCAAGAGACC.

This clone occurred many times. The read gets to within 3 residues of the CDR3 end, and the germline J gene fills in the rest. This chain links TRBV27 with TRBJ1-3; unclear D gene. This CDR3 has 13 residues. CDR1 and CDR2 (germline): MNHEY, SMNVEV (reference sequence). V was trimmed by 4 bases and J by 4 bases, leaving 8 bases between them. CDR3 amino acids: CASSSPGGNTIYF. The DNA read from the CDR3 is TGTGCCAGCAGTTCTCCGGGGGGAAACACC.

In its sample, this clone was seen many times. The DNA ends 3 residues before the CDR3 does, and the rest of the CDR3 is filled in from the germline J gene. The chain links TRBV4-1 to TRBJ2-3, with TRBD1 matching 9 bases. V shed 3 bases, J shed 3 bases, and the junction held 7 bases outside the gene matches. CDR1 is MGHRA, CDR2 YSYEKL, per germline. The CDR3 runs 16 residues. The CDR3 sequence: CASSHHPGQGTDTQYF. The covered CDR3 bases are TGCGCCAGCAGCCATCACCCGGGACAGGGTACAGATACG.

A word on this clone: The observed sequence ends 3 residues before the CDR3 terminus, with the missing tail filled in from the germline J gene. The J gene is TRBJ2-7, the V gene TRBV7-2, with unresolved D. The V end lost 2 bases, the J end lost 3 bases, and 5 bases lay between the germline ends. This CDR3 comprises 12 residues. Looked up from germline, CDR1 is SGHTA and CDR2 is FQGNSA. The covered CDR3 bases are TGTGCCAGCAGCTTAAATATCTACGAG. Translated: CASSLNIYE. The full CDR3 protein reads CASSLNIYEQYF.

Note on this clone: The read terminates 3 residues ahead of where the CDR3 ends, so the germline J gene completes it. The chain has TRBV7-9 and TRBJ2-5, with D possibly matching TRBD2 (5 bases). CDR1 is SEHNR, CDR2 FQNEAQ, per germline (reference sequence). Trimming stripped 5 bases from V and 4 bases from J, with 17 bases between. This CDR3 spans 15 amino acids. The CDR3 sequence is CASSLGVAIRETQYF. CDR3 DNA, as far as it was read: TGTGCCAGCAGCCTCGGGGTAGCGATTCGAGAGACC.

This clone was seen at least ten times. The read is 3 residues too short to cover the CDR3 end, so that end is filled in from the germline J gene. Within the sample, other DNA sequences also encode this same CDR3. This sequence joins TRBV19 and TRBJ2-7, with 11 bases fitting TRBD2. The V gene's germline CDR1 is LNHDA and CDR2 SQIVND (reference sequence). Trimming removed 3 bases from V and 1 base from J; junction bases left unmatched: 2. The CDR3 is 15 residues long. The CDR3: CASSILAGGSYEQYF. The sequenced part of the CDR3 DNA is TGTGCCAGTAGTATCCTAGCGGGAGGTTCCTACGAG.

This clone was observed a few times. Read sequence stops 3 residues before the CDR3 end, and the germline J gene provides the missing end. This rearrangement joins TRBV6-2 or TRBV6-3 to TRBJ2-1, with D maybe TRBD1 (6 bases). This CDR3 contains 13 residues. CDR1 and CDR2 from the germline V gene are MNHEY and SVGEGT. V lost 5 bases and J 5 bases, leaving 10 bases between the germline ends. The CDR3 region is CASSHGQHNEQFF. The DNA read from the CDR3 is TGTGCCAGCAGTCACGGACAGCACAATGAG.

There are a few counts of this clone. The CDR3 DNA, read in part, is TGTGCCAGCAGTTACCAGGGGGCCCTGAACACTGAA. Residues: CASSYQGALNTE. From start to end, the CDR3 is CASSYQGALNTEAFF. The chain has TRBV6-2 or TRBV6-3 and TRBJ1-1, with 8 bases that match TRBD1. The read is 3 residues too short to cover the CDR3 end, so that end is filled in from the germline J gene. Trimming removed 2 bases from V and 0 bases from J; junction bases left unmatched: 2. Germline V CDR1 and CDR2: MNHEY, SVGEGT. The CDR3 runs to 15 residues.

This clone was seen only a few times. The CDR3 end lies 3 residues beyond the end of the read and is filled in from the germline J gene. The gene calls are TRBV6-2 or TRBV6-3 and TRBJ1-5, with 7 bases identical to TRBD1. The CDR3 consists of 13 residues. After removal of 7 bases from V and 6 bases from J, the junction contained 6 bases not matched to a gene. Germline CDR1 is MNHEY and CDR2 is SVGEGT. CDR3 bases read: TGTGCCAGCAAAAACAGGGGCAGTCAGCCC. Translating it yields CASKNRGSQP. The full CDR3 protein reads CASKNRGSQPQHF.

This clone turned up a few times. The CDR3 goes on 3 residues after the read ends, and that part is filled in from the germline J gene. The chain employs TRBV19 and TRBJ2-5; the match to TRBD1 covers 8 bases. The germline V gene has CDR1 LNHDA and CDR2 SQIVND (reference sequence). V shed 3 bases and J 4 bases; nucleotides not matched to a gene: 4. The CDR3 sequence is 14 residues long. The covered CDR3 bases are TGTGCCAGTAGTATCAGGGGGCGCCGAGAGACC. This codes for CASSIRGRRET. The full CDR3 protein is CASSIRGRRETQYF.